Shown below are 32 T cell receptor beta chains from a single sample sequenced in a study of control samples from healthy donors and cancer patients. Some clones are missing from TCRdb's copy, which holds only in-frame ones; the method was immunoSEQ multiplex PCR. The sample lists hundreds of thousands of clones, more than 65% occurring once. What was sequenced was PBMCs. Receptor source: a woman aged 60-75 years with lung cancer.

The V call is TRBV5-1, the J call TRBJ2-7; D uncertain. Between the trimmed V and J ends, which lost 0 bases and 0 bases, there was a span of 13 bases. There are 16 residues in the CDR3. Germline V lookup: CDR1 SGHRS, CDR2 YFSETQ. The CDR3 sequence is CASSLGHSAFSYEQYF. The CDR3 DNA reads TGCGCCAGCAGCTTGGGTCACTCCGCGTTCTCCTACGAGCAGTACTTC.

The chain combines TRBV6-5 with TRBJ1-2, with D possibly matching TRBD1 (5 bases). Looked up from germline, CDR1 is MNHEY and CDR2 is SVGAGI. The CDR3 runs 15 residues. The V and J ends lost 6 bases and 5 bases respectively, with 19 bases between them. The DNA for the CDR3 is TGTGCCAGCAGATCGGCGGGGCTCGTCGGGTATGGCTACACCTTC. This gives the protein CASRSAGLVGYGYTF.

The J gene is TRBJ1-3, the V gene TRBV7-2; D is undetermined. V lost 8 bases and J 4 bases, leaving 9 bases between the germline ends. Germline values: CDR1 SGHTA, CDR2 FQGNSA. The CDR3 runs to 12 residues. The CDR3 region has the DNA TGTGCCAGCGGGCAGCCCGGAAACACCATATATTTT. Translation gives CASGQPGNTIYF.

V is TRBV19 and J is TRBJ2-5, with D unresolved. Trimming took 8 bases from V and 7 from J, leaving 8 bases between them. Germline V lookup: CDR1 LNHDA, CDR2 SQIVND (reference sequence). The CDR3 is made up of 10 amino acids. The CDR3 sequence: CASGKGTQYF. The CDR3 DNA is TGTGCCAGTGGTAAGGGGACCCAGTACTTC. The complete variable domain, with remaining parts taken from reference TRBV19 and TRBJ2-5, reads DGGITQSPKYLFRKEGQNVTLSCEQNLNHDAMYWYRQDPGQGLRLIYYSQIVNDFQKGDIAEGYSVSREKKESFPLTVTSAQKNPTAFYLCASGKGTQYFGPGTRLLVL.

The chain has TRBV12-3 or TRBV12-4 and TRBJ2-7; 10 bases fit TRBD1. Trimming at V came to 6 bases and at J to 7 bases, leaving 6 bases not matched to a gene. The CDR3 is made up of 13 amino acids. The chain's CDR3 is CASSRDRGWEQYF. CDR3 sequence (DNA): TGTGCCAGCAGCAGGGACAGGGGATGGGAGCAGTACTTC.

The rearrangement links TRBV5-1 to TRBJ1-4, with 8 bases fitting TRBD1. V shed 8 bases and J 8 bases; nucleotides not matched to a gene: 11. The germline V gene has CDR1 SGHRS and CDR2 YFSETQ. The CDR3 consists of 14 residues. The CDR3 here is CASKTGTGSEKLFF. The DNA for the CDR3 is TGCGCCAGTAAGACCGGGACAGGATCCGAAAAACTGTTTTTT. Using reference TRBV5-1 and TRBJ1-4 for the parts outside the CDR3, the full variable domain is KAGVTQTPRYLIKTRGQQVTLSCSPISGHRSVSWYQQTPGQGLQFLFEYFSETQRNKGNFPGRFSGRQFSNSRSEMNVSTLELGDSALYLCASKTGTGSEKLFFGSGTQLSVL.

This chain uses TRBV2 with TRBJ1-4; the D gene is possibly TRBD1 (5 bases). Germline V gene sequence: CDR1 SNHLY, CDR2 FYNNEI. The CDR3 runs 17 residues. V lost 4 bases and J 0 bases, leaving 15 bases between the germline ends. The CDR3 loop reads CASSGRTPATTNEKLFF. The CDR3 region has the DNA TGTGCCAGCAGTGGGAGGACACCTGCGACAACTAATGAAAAACTGTTTTTT.

The rearrangement joins TRBV2 to TRBJ1-4; perhaps TRBD1 as D (6 bases). CDR3 length: 14 residues. Looked up from germline, CDR1 is SNHLY and CDR2 is FYNNEI. Trimming removed 7 bases from V and 7 bases from J, with 16 bases in between. CDR3 coding DNA: TGTGCCAGCACTAAAAGGGGGGCCGGTGAAAAACTGTTTTTT. Its translation: CASTKRGAGEKLFF.

This clone was recorded a few times. CDR3 in DNA: TGCGCCAGCAGCTCAAGGACGGGACTCTATGACAATGAGCAGTTCTTC. It translates to CASSSRTGLYDNEQFF. The V and J genes are TRBV5-1 and TRBJ2-1, with D possibly matching TRBD2 (6 bases). Germline values: CDR1 SGHRS, CDR2 YFSETQ. The CDR3 length is 16 residues. Trimming left V 3 bases short and J 5 bases short, with 18 bases between. Based on the CDR3 plus reference TRBV5-1 and TRBJ2-1, the full variable domain is KAGVTQTPRYLIKTRGQQVTLSCSPISGHRSVSWYQQTPGQGLQFLFEYFSETQRNKGNFPGRFSGRQFSNSRSEMNVSTLELGDSALYLCASSSRTGLYDNEQFFGPGTRLTVL.

The chain uses TRBV9 and TRBJ1-5, with TRBD1 as a possible D gene (5 bases). There are 16 residues in the CDR3. Trimming stripped 7 bases from V and 6 bases from J, with 23 bases between. From germline, CDR1 is SGDLS and CDR2 YYNGEE. The CDR3 is CASSDRDPLGGQPQHF. The CDR3 DNA reads as TGTGCCAGCTCGGACCGGGACCCCCTAGGAGGTCAGCCCCAGCATTTT.

Points on this clone: The sample holds other DNA sequences that translate to the same CDR3. The V gene is TRBV6-5, the J gene TRBJ2-5, with TRBD1 identical over 8 bases. The CDR3 covers 13 residues. Per the germline V gene, CDR1 is MNHEY and CDR2 is SVGAGI. V was pared by 5 bases and J by 5 bases, with 4 bases of the junction left unmatched. The CDR3 bases are TGTGCCAGCAGTAGGACAGGGTTGGAGACCCAGTACTTC. It is translated as CASSRTGLETQYF.

The V gene is TRBV9, the J gene TRBJ2-5, with TRBD2 as a possible D gene (6 bases). Germline CDR1 is SGDLS and CDR2 is YYNGEE. Trimming removed 2 bases at V and 8 bases at J, with 16 bases between. This CDR3 comprises 14 residues. CDR3 nucleotide sequence: TGTGCCAGCAGCGTTCGGGAGCCTGGGGGAACCCAGTACTTC. It yields the protein CASSVREPGGTQYF.

V usage is TRBV13 and J usage is TRBJ2-3; the match to TRBD2 covers 9 bases. CDR1 and CDR2 from the germline V gene are PRHDT and FYEKMQ (reference sequence). Losses at the gene ends were 1 base for V and 6 bases for J; bases not matched to a gene: 14. This CDR3 spans 18 amino acids. DNA of the CDR3: TGTGCCAGCAGCTTAGTCCCCCTGGCTAGCGGGACATCGGATACGCAGTATTTT. Its protein product is CASSLVPLASGTSDTQYF. The full variable domain, rest sourced from reference TRBV13 and TRBJ2-3, is AAGVIQSPRHLIKEKRETATLKCYPIPRHDTVYWYQQGPGQDPQFLISFYEKMQSDKGSIPDRFSAQQFSDYHSELNMSSLELGDSALYFCASSLVPLASGTSDTQYFGPGTRLTVL.

This rearrangement joins TRBV5-1 to TRBJ1-3; no clear D gene. The germline V gene encodes CDR1 SGHRS and CDR2 YFSETQ. CDR3 size: 13 residues. V was trimmed by 7 bases and J by 2 bases, leaving 10 bases between them. This CDR3 reads CASAPSPGNTIYF. The DNA of the CDR3 is TGCGCCAGCGCCCCGTCTCCTGGAAACACCATATATTTT.

The chain couples TRBV11-3 to TRBJ2-1, with 8 bases that match TRBD1. V lost 7 bases to trimming and J lost 4 bases; unmatched junction nucleotides: 18. From germline, CDR1 is SGHNT and CDR2 YENEEA. This CDR3 is 18 amino acids long. The CDR3 here is CASIHLSDRDISYNEQFF. CDR3 nucleotides: TGTGCCAGCATCCACCTATCGGACAGGGACATTTCTTACAATGAGCAGTTCTTC.

This sequence joins TRBV5-6 and TRBJ2-5; 14 positions match TRBD2. CDR3 length: 16 amino acids. The V segment lost 4 bases and the J segment 5 bases; nucleotides outside the gene matches: 7. Germline values: CDR1 SGHDT, CDR2 YYEEEE. Here the CDR3 DNA reads TGTGCCAGCAGCCCTCGACTAGCGGGAGGGCGCGAGACCCAGTACTTC. Translation gives CASSPRLAGGRETQYF.

The chain has TRBV5-4 and TRBJ1-6; D is unclear. Trimming cost V 2 bases and J 8 bases, with 11 bases left between them. The CDR3 sequence is 14 residues long. CDR1 SGHNT and CDR2 YYREEE come from the germline V gene (reference sequence). CDR3 in amino acids: CASSLGSGDSPLHF. The CDR3 DNA is TGTGCCAGCAGCTTAGGCAGTGGGGATTCACCCCTCCACTTT.

The CDR3 DNA sequence: TGTGCCAGCAGCCCCGGAGGGTTCCCGGGAGGCTACACCTTC. Translated: CASSPGGFPGGYTF. This rearrangement joins TRBV7-2 to TRBJ1-2; D remains ambiguous. Per germline, CDR1 SGHTA and CDR2 FQGNSA. Trimming stripped 5 bases from V and 8 bases from J, with 18 bases between. The CDR3 has 14 residues.

A word on this clone: This CDR3 is also generated by other DNA sequences in the sample. This chain's CDR3 is CASSQGTGNQPQHF. The DNA for the CDR3 is TGTGCCAGCAGCCAAGGTACAGGGAATCAGCCCCAGCATTTT. The rearrangement joins TRBV3-1 (or the pseudogene TRBV3-2) to TRBJ1-5, with D maybe TRBD1 (6 bases). This CDR3 region has 14 residues. The germline CDR1 and CDR2 sequences are LGHDT and YNNKEL (reference sequence). The ends were cut back, 1 base at V and 4 bases at J, with 8 bases in the middle.

The chain has TRBV6-5 and TRBJ2-1; 7 bases match TRBD2. Germline-derived CDR1 and CDR2 are MNHEY and SVGAGI. CDR3 length: 13 amino acids. With V trimmed by 11 bases and J by 4 bases, 8 bases remained unmatched. The CDR3 protein is CAGDLAVYNEQFF. The CDR3 DNA reads as TGTGCCGGGGACCTAGCGGTATACAATGAGCAGTTCTTC.

This clone was picked up a small number of times. This sequence joins TRBV10-3 and TRBJ2-2, with D perhaps given as TRBD1 or TRBD2 (5 bases each). Germline lookup yields CDR1 ENHRY and CDR2 SYGVKD. V was cut by 2 bases and J by 7 bases, with 14 bases left in between. The length of the CDR3 is 15 residues. The CDR3 region has the DNA TGTGCCATCAGTGAGAGAGGGGCCGAGATCGGGGAGCTGTTTTTT. The encoded protein is CAISERGAEIGELFF.

This clone occurred once. The chain employs TRBV6-5 and TRBJ1-2; weak D call: TRBD1 (6 bases). Trimming left V 2 bases short and J 6 bases short, with 7 bases between. Germline V lookup: CDR1 MNHEY, CDR2 SVGAGI. CDR3 size: 12 residues. CDR3 loop: CASSYRGDGYTF. CDR3 nucleotide sequence: TGTGCCAGCAGTTACAGGGGGGATGGCTACACCTTC.

The J gene is TRBJ1-1, the V gene TRBV28; D not resolved. The CDR3 is 16 residues long. V dropped 6 bases and J dropped 1 base, with 18 bases sitting between them. Germline loops: CDR1 MDHEN, CDR2 SYDVKM. CDR3 nucleotides: TGTGCCAGCAGCCCACGTTCATTAGCCGCGAACACTGAAGCTTTCTTT. Translated, it gives CASSPRSLAANTEAFF.

The chain has TRBV2 and TRBJ2-5; no clear D gene. V lost 7 bases, J lost 0 bases, and 6 bases lay in between. Per the germline V gene, CDR1 is SNHLY and CDR2 is FYNNEI. This CDR3 comprises 12 residues. The chain's CDR3 is CASNLYQETQYF. The CDR3 DNA reads TGTGCCAGCAACCTCTACCAAGAGACCCAGTACTTC.

This chain links TRBV7-3 with TRBJ2-5, with a tentative D call TRBD1 (7 bases). From germline, CDR1 is SGHTA and CDR2 FQGTGA. Trimming left V 1 base short and J 5 bases short, with 14 bases between. This CDR3 comprises 15 residues. The CDR3 nucleotides are TGTGCCAGCAGCTTAATGGGGGGACAGATGGAGACCCAGTACTTC. This encodes CASSLMGGQMETQYF.

A few counts support this clone. This chain connects TRBV19 to TRBJ1-2; the match to TRBD1 covers 10 bases. This CDR3 is built from 15 residues. CDR1 and CDR2 (germline): LNHDA, SQIVND (reference sequence). V trimming: 7 bases; J trimming: 7 bases; junction bases outside the gene matches: 12. DNA for the CDR3: TGTGCCAGTAATCGCGGAGAATGGACAGGGGGTGGCTACACCTTC. Its translation: CASNRGEWTGGGYTF.

The chain recombines TRBV5-4 with TRBJ2-6; maybe TRBD1 (6 bases). Germline V gene lookup returns CDR1 SGHNT and CDR2 YYREEE (reference sequence). V was cut by 4 bases and J by 4 bases, with 15 bases left in between. This CDR3 region has 16 residues. The CDR3 bases are TGTGCCAGCAGCGATGACAGGTCGAGAGGGGCCAACGTCCTGACTTTC. As protein: CASSDDRSRGANVLTF.

This chain connects TRBV4-2 to TRBJ2-1; no reliable D call. The CDR3 covers 14 residues. Germline CDR1 and CDR2: LGHNA and YNFKEQ. V was trimmed by 0 bases and J by 7 bases, leaving 10 bases between them. This chain's CDR3 is CASSQDGPFNEQFF. The CDR3 coding sequence is TGTGCCAGCAGCCAAGATGGCCCCTTTAATGAGCAGTTCTTC.

This sequence joins TRBV19 and TRBJ1-2; TRBD1 aligns across 9 bases. The CDR3 runs 15 residues. V lost 4 bases to trimming and J lost 4 bases; unmatched junction nucleotides: 7. CDR1 LNHDA and CDR2 SQIVND come from the germline V gene (reference sequence). CDR3 sequence reads: CASSTRTGEGYGYTF. CDR3 in DNA: TGTGCCAGTAGTACACGGACAGGGGAGGGCTATGGCTACACCTTC.

V gene TRBV5-1 combines with J gene TRBJ2-1; D is undetermined. Germline V gives CDR1 SGHRS, CDR2 YFSETQ. CDR3 length: 16 residues. V lost 0 bases and J lost 7, with 17 bases in between. CDR3 DNA: TGCGCCAGCAGCTTGGCCGCGATCCTCTCCGCAAATGAGCAGTTCTTC. It translates to CASSLAAILSANEQFF.

This clone has a single count. The chain recombines TRBV3-1 (or the pseudogene TRBV3-2) with TRBJ2-7; 14 bases fit TRBD2. V was clipped by 4 bases and J by 6 bases; unmatched bases: 5. This CDR3 comprises 15 residues. In germline, CDR1 is LGHDT, CDR2 YNNKEL (reference sequence). The CDR3 loop is CASSRGGTSGGEQYF. Written as DNA, the CDR3 is TGTGCCAGCAGCCGGGGAGGGACTAGCGGGGGCGAGCAGTACTTC.

This chain links TRBV7-2 with TRBJ1-3, with 8 bases lining up with TRBD1. Germline CDR1 is SGHTA and CDR2 is FQGNSA. V was pared by 4 bases and J by 3 bases, with 5 bases of the junction left unmatched. The CDR3 length is 15 residues. CDR3 sequence: CASSSSGGNGNTIYF. The CDR3 coding sequence is TGTGCCAGCAGCTCCTCAGGGGGCAATGGAAACACCATATATTTT.